One TCR beta chain is described in this entry. Antigen: not known. The data were obtained in a study of T cell responses to AZD1222 COVID-19 vaccine. General observations from the study: Seropositive status at baseline applied to only a handful of AZD1222 recipients. Recipients of two AZD1222 doses showed rising Spike-specific TCR breadth and depth. No day 14 peak samples; only post-peak repertoires were characterized.

The table came from immunoSEQ multiplex PCR; TCRdb's copy has only in-frame clones and leaves some out. Of 130,000 or so clones listed, approximately 86% are singletons. Germline V gene lookup returns CDR1 MGHRA and CDR2 YSYEKL. This CDR3 region has 16 residues. V was shortened by 0 bases and J by 6 bases, with 15 bases between the two germline ends. This TCR was recovered from an adult in good health. The J gene is TRBJ1-5, the V gene TRBV4-1; D is possibly TRBD1 (6 bases). Material: peripheral blood, obtained on day 0 of AZD1222 vaccination. Written as DNA, the CDR3 is TGCGCCAGCAGCCAAGACCCCAGGGGAGGGACTCAGCCCCAGCATTTT. This sequence encodes CASSQDPRGGTQPQHF.